This T cell receptor beta chain was identified in a study of cytomegalovirus exposure and HLA in healthy donors. Method: immunoSEQ multiplex PCR; TCRdb's copy keeps in-frame clones and lacks some. The sample records approximately 39,000 clones, over 85% being singletons. Study-level results: According to reports, the classifier identified cytomegalovirus status with high specificity and sensitivity.

This CDR3 region has 16 residues. V was trimmed by 1 base and J by 6 bases, leaving 16 bases between them. Germline V gene data show CDR1 as SGHTA and CDR2 as FQGNSA. A roughly 120-subject validation cohort, separate from the approximately 670-subject first cohort, supplied the donors. Comment on this clone: Its antigen is not identified.

Sample: PBMCs. The chain combines TRBV7-2 with TRBJ2-1, with a tentative D call TRBD2 (5 bases). This clonotype was sampled from a man between 18 and 29 years old in good health and CMV-seronegative. The CDR3 region has the DNA TGTGCCAGCAGCTTAGAATCGGGATTACTTCGCAATGAGCAGTTCTTC. It codes for CASSLESGLLRNEQFF.